This is a list of T cell receptor beta chains from one sample in a study of T cell changes during pregnancy in multiple sclerosis. Sequencing used immunoSEQ multiplex PCR; TCRdb keeps in-frame clones, though not all of them. The table records about 68,000 clones, roughly 89% of them present only once. Sample: peripheral blood, taken in the second trimester of pregnancy. These receptors were obtained from a female donor with multiple sclerosis, enrolled in a pregnancy study. CDR3s include the opening cysteine and the closing phenylalanine or tryptophan. The D gene is left open where the match is weak. Size values are once, few and many counts, or a class for expanded clones, and some rows have none.

TRBJ2-2 | NA | TRBV27 | NA | CASNSVGGGTGELFF | TGTGCCAGCAATTCGGTGGGGGGAGGTACCGGGGAGCTGTTTTTT
TRBJ2-1 | TRBD1 | TRBV19 | NA | CASSFRGQGVPQIYNEQFF | TGTGCCAGTAGTTTCCGAGGACAGGGTGTCCCTCAAATTTACAATGAGCAGTTCTTC
TRBJ2-2 | NA | TRBV6-5 | NA | CATQTGNTGELFF | TGTGCCACTCAGACGGGTAACACCGGGGAGCTGTTTTTT
TRBJ2-5 | NA | TRBV7-3 | once | CASSQRGEDETQYF | TGTGCCAGCAGCCAGAGAGGGGAGGACGAGACCCAGTACTTC
TRBJ2-7 | TRBD1 | TRBV7-8 | NA | CASSLIGQGGYEQYF | TGTGCCAGCAGCCTTATTGGACAGGGAGGATACGAGCAGTACTTC
TRBJ1-1 | NA | TRBV7-3 | NA | CASSFKAGVGGTEAFF | TGTGCCAGCAGCTTTAAGGCAGGGGTTGGGGGCACTGAAGCTTTCTTT
TRBJ1-4 | TRBD1 | TRBV4-2 | once | CASSQDAGQGPEKLFF | TGTGCCAGCAGCCAAGATGCGGGACAGGGGCCTGAAAAACTGTTTTTT
TRBJ2-1 | TRBD1 | TRBV27 | NA | CASSFGQGWGNEQFF | TGTGCCAGCAGTTTCGGACAGGGTTGGGGCAATGAGCAGTTCTTC
TRBJ1-4 | NA | TRBV28 | NA | CASGSSDRNPNEKLFF | TGTGCCAGCGGTTCCTCCGACAGGAACCCTAATGAAAAACTGTTTTTT
TRBJ2-1 | NA | TRBV7-8 | NA | CASSLERVSYNEQFF | TGTGCCAGCAGCTTAGAGCGGGTGTCCTACAATGAGCAGTTCTTC
TRBJ1-2 | TRBD1 | TRBV4-3 | NA | CASSQEGARYGYTF | TGCGCCAGCAGCCAGGAGGGGGCGAGGTATGGCTACACCTTC
TRBJ1-3 | TRBD1 | TRBV5-8 | NA | CASSGITGEKGWRGNTIYF | TGTGCCAGCAGCGGAATAACAGGGGAAAAAGGATGGCGTGGAAACACCATATATTTT
TRBJ1-2 | NA | TRBV12-2 | NA | CASRLEGQVYGYTF | TGTGCAAGTCGCTTAGAGGGACAGGTTTATGGCTACACCTTC
TRBJ1-1 | NA | TRBV5-5 | NA | CASSLEAGPRSTEAFF | TGTGCCAGCAGCTTGGAAGCGGGCCCTAGGAGCACTGAAGCTTTCTTT
TRBJ2-2 | TRBD1 | TRBV5-4 | NA | CASSVTGGPTGELFF | TGTGCCAGCAGCGTGACAGGGGGTCCAACCGGGGAGCTGTTTTTT
TRBJ2-7 | NA | TRBV6-5 | NA | CASSYSGAVSYEQYF | TGTGCCAGCAGTTACTCGGGGGCAGTCTCCTACGAGCAGTACTTC
TRBJ1-4 | TRBD1 | TRBV7-8 | NA | CASSLGPRGQEGLDEKLFF | TGTGCCAGCAGCTTAGGCCCTCGGGGACAGGAAGGACTTGATGAAAAACTGTTTTTT
TRBJ1-2 | TRBD1 | TRBV4-2 | NA | CASSQETGQGSGYGYTF | TGTGCCAGCAGCCAGGAAACGGGACAGGGGTCTGGCTATGGCTACACCTTC
TRBJ2-3 | NA | TRBV18 | NA | CASSPLANLDTQYF | TGTGCCAGCTCACCTCTAGCGAATCTCGATACGCAGTATTTT
TRBJ1-1 | NA | TRBV9 | NA | CASSVRARGTEAFF | TGTGCCAGCAGCGTAAGGGCCAGGGGCACTGAAGCTTTCTTT
TRBJ1-2 | NA | TRBV7-3 | NA | CASSLAPGEGGYTF | TGTGCCAGCAGCTTAGCCCCAGGGGAGGGCGGCTACACCTTC
TRBJ2-5 | TRBD2 | TRBV7-3 | NA | CASSLGLAGGSIETQYF | TGTGCCAGCAGCCTTGGACTAGCGGGGGGATCGATAGAGACCCAGTACTTC
TRBJ2-7 | NA | TRBV11-2 | NA | CASRAEGQSFYEQYF | TGTGCCAGCAGGGCGGAGGGACAGTCCTTCTACGAGCAGTACTTC
TRBJ1-2 | NA | TRBV25-1 | NA | CASSDEVRGGHYGYTF | TGTGCCAGCAGTGATGAGGTGCGGGGGGGCCACTATGGCTACACCTTC
TRBJ1-5 | TRBD1 | TRBV5-5 | once | CASSTNGTGRLYSNQPQHF | TGTGCCAGCAGCACTAACGGGACAGGGCGCCTCTATAGCAATCAGCCCCAGCATTTT
TRBJ1-1 | NA | TRBV19 | NA | CASSMRQQNTEAFF | TGTGCCAGTAGTATGAGGCAGCAGAACACTGAAGCTTTCTTT
TRBJ2-7 | TRBD1 | TRBV30 | once | CASAPDRGYEQYF | TGTGCCTCCGCACCCGACAGGGGCTACGAGCAGTACTTC
TRBJ1-1 | NA | TRBV6-5 | NA | CASREDLFRTEAFF | TGTGCCAGCAGAGAAGACCTTTTCAGGACTGAAGCTTTCTTT
TRBJ2-7 | NA | TRBV9 | NA | CASSAADSSYEQYF | TGTGCCAGCAGCGCCGCCGACAGCTCCTACGAGCAGTACTTC
TRBJ1-2 | NA | TRBV7-6 | NA | CASSLRQGFNYGYTF | TGTGCCAGCAGCTTACGTCAGGGCTTTAACTATGGCTACACCTTC
TRBJ1-6 | TRBD1 | TRBV7-3 | NA | CASSPNQGENSPLHF | TGTGCCAGCAGCCCCAATCAGGGGGAGAATTCACCCCTCCACTTT
TRBJ2-3 | TRBD2 | TRBV7-9 | NA | CASTLGLAETDTQYF | TGTGCCAGCACCTTGGGACTAGCGGAGACAGATACGCAGTATTTT
TRBJ1-4 | TRBD1 | TRBV7-9 | NA | CASSLRQGDEKLFF | TGTGCCAGCAGCTTACGACAGGGGGATGAAAAACTGTTTTTT
TRBJ1-4 | NA | TRBV7-6 | NA | CASSLELGGWEKLFF | TGTGCCAGCAGCTTAGAGTTGGGGGGTTGGGAAAAACTGTTTTTT
TRBJ2-1 | TRBD1 | TRBV27 | NA | CASSRDRSKVTYNEQFF | TGTGCCAGCAGCCGGGACAGGTCGAAAGTGACCTACAATGAGCAGTTCTTC
TRBJ2-5 | TRBD2 | TRBV7-7 | NA | CASSPTSGGQTQYF | TGTGCCAGCAGCCCTACTAGCGGGGGACAGACCCAGTACTTC
TRBJ2-5 | TRBD2 | TRBV27 | NA | CASRLFGGDYGGGLAGGQETQYF | TGTGCCAGCAGGTTATTTGGGGGTGACTACGGTGGCGGACTAGCGGGGGGCCAAGAGACCCAGTACTTC
TRBJ2-2 | NA | TRBV30 | NA | CAWRRSGVGNTGELFF | TGTGCCTGGAGGAGGTCGGGGGTGGGGAACACCGGGGAGCTGTTTTTT
TRBJ1-6 | NA | TRBV5-8 | NA | CASSFRAGRRVRSPLHF | TGTGCCAGCAGCTTTCGGGCCGGACGGCGGGTGAGATCACCCCTCCACTTT